These T cell receptor beta chains were read from a single sample in a study of blood T cell repertoires in COVID-19. Clones were read by immunoSEQ multiplex PCR, and TCRdb kept only the in-frame ones, dropping some. Among about 230,000 clones listed, about 80% were seen once. The sequencing input was peripheral blood. The source of these receptors is a woman aged 45-60 years with acute or convalescent COVID-19. The CDR3 runs from the conserved cysteine through the conserved F or W. Each record gives: J gene, D gene, V gene, clone size, CDR3 protein, CDR3 DNA. D genes are given only for firm matches. Only part of the rows carry a size: once, few, many, or a class if the clone is expanded.

TRBJ2-1 | TRBD2 | TRBV14 | - | CASSQTGGAQFF | TGTGCCAGCAGCCAAACGGGAGGAGCGCAGTTCTTC
TRBJ1-2 | - | TRBV28 | - | CASTGRQGLGYTF | TGTGCCAGCACTGGGCGGCAGGGGCTGGGCTACACCTTC
TRBJ2-1 | TRBD2 | TRBV19 | few | CASSIPPGLAGGSYNEQFF | TGTGCCAGTAGTATCCCCCCGGGACTAGCGGGGGGCTCCTACAATGAGCAGTTCTTC
TRBJ1-2 | TRBD1 | TRBV5-6 | - | CASSLASGPRGGYTF | TGTGCCAGCAGCTTGGCCAGTGGACCCAGGGGGGGCTACACCTTC
TRBJ1-1 | - | TRBV28 | once | CASSFQGKNTEAFF | TGTGCCAGCAGTTTCCAGGGAAAGAACACTGAAGCTTTCTTT
TRBJ2-7 | - | TRBV16 | - | CASSQSMGGEQYF | TGTGCCAGCAGCCAATCTATGGGAGGCGAGCAGTACTTC
TRBJ1-3 | - | TRBV28 | - | CASSLGRSGNTIYF | TGTGCCAGCAGTTTGGGCAGGTCTGGAAACACCATATATTTT
TRBJ2-3 | - | TRBV10-2 | - | CASRAGRTDTQYF | TGCGCCAGCCGCGCAGGGCGCACAGATACGCAGTATTTT
TRBJ2-3 | - | TRBV6-5 | - | CASTMGLGDTDTQYF | TGTGCCAGCACCATGGGACTGGGCGACACAGATACGCAGTATTTT
TRBJ1-2 | - | TRBV7-8 | - | CASSLDRELAGYTF | TGTGCCAGCAGCTTAGACAGGGAACTGGCTGGCTACACCTTC
TRBJ2-2 | - | TRBV5-6 | - | CASSLAGSTGELFF | TGTGCCAGCAGCTTGGCAGGGTCGACGGGGGAGCTGTTTTTT
TRBJ2-1 | - | TRBV10-3 | - | CAISEYRSRDEQFF | TGTGCCATCAGTGAATACAGGAGCCGGGATGAGCAGTTCTTC
TRBJ1-1 | TRBD1 | TRBV2 | - | CASMAQGDTEAFF | TGTGCCAGCATGGCTCAGGGGGACACTGAAGCTTTCTTT
TRBJ2-7 | TRBD2 | TRBV9 | - | CASSVGTSGRLGEQYF | TGTGCCAGCAGCGTAGGGACTAGCGGGAGGTTGGGTGAGCAGTACTTC
TRBJ2-7 | TRBD2 | TRBV27 | - | CASSLRAGVFEQYF | TGTGCCAGCAGTTTAAGAGCGGGAGTCTTCGAGCAGTACTTC
TRBJ2-7 | - | TRBV2 | once | CASSEGRFSYEQYF | TGTGCCAGCAGTGAAGGCAGGTTCTCCTACGAGCAGTACTTC
TRBJ2-3 | TRBD1 | TRBV30 | - | CAWSTRGLVADTQYF | TGTGCCTGGAGTACTAGGGGGCTAGTTGCAGATACGCAGTATTTT
TRBJ1-4 | - | TRBV25-1 | - | CASSEHSGPTNEKLFF | TGTGCCAGCAGTGAGCACTCAGGGCCAACTAATGAAAAACTGTTTTTT
TRBJ2-3 | TRBD1 | TRBV24-1 | - | CATSDPTGGVSTDTQYF | TGTGCCACCAGTGACCCGACAGGGGGCGTCAGCACAGATACGCAGTATTTT
TRBJ2-4 | - | TRBV5-6 | - | CASSFPPRVNIQYF | TGTGCCAGCAGCTTCCCCCCCAGGGTAAACATTCAGTACTTC
TRBJ1-1 | - | TRBV7-8 | - | CASSLVRGTEAFF | TGTGCCAGCAGCTTAGTTAGGGGAACTGAAGCTTTCTTT
TRBJ1-5 | - | TRBV3-1/TRBV3-2 | - | CASSQDRYQPQHF | TGTGCCAGCAGCCAAGACAGGTATCAGCCCCAGCATTTT
TRBJ2-3 | TRBD2 | TRBV28 | few | CASSLSGRWDTQYF | TGTGCCAGCAGTTTGAGCGGGAGATGGGATACGCAGTATTTT
TRBJ1-3 | - | TRBV28 | - | CASSYQLVRGSGNTIYF | TGTGCCAGCAGTTACCAACTCGTACGGGGCTCTGGAAACACCATATATTTT
TRBJ1-5 | - | TRBV9 | - | CASSVAGEAGQPQHF | TGTGCCAGCAGCGTAGCTGGCGAGGCTGGGCAGCCCCAGCATTTT
TRBJ1-5 | TRBD1 | TRBV28 | - | CASRNAGTGGIQPQHF | TGTGCCAGCCGAAACGCCGGGACAGGGGGCATTCAGCCCCAGCATTTT
TRBJ2-3 | TRBD2 | TRBV3-1/TRBV3-2 | - | CASSQGLAGSTDTQYF | TGTGCCAGCAGCCAAGGACTAGCGGGATCCACAGATACGCAGTATTTT
TRBJ2-3 | TRBD2 | TRBV18 | - | CASSPSGLAGLEPDTQYF | TGTGCCAGCTCACCCAGTGGGCTAGCGGGATTGGAGCCAGATACGCAGTATTTT
TRBJ1-4 | - | TRBV7-9 | - | CASSLGQEKLFF | TGTGCCAGCAGCTTAGGGCAGGAAAAACTGTTTTTT
TRBJ1-5 | - | TRBV6-5 | - | CASSPSGDQPQHF | TGTGCCAGCAGCCCCAGCGGGGACCAGCCCCAGCATTTT
TRBJ2-3 | - | TRBV6-5 | - | CASREGAGTDTQYF | TGTGCCAGCAGAGAGGGTGCGGGCACAGATACGCAGTATTTT
TRBJ2-1 | TRBD1 | TRBV29-1 | - | CSVELVDRALNEQFF | TGCAGCGTTGAATTGGTGGACAGGGCCCTCAATGAGCAGTTCTTC
TRBJ2-5 | TRBD2 | TRBV5-1 | - | CASSLAGGGETQYF | TGCGCCAGCAGCTTAGCGGGAGGCGGTGAGACCCAGTACTTC
TRBJ2-7 | - | TRBV5-1 | - | CASSLALQASSYEQYF | TGCGCCAGCAGCTTGGCCTTACAGGCGAGCTCCTACGAGCAGTACTTC
TRBJ1-4 | - | TRBV21-1 | - | CASSHTPPGQVKEKLFF | TGTGCCAGCAGCCATACTCCACCGGGACAGGTCAAGGAAAAACTGTTTTTT
TRBJ2-7 | - | TRBV27 | - | CASSAPGDEQYF | TGTGCCAGCAGCGCGCCAGGGGACGAGCAGTACTTC
TRBJ2-7 | - | TRBV6-5 | - | CASSYSQYKTYEQYF | TGTGCCAGCAGTTATTCACAGTACAAAACCTACGAGCAGTACTTC
TRBJ1-5 | - | TRBV2 | many | CASSGGGGGSNQPQHF | TGTGCCAGCAGTGGAGGGGGTGGAGGTAGCAATCAGCCCCAGCATTTT
TRBJ2-3 | TRBD2 | TRBV28 | once | CASSLLAGGTDTQYF | TGTGCCAGCAGCTTATTAGCGGGGGGAACAGATACGCAGTATTTT
TRBJ1-1 | TRBD1 | TRBV11-3 | - | CASSLGVAGGDTEAFF | TGTGCCAGCAGCTTAGGAGTTGCAGGGGGCGACACTGAAGCTTTCTTT
TRBJ2-3 | - | TRBV24-1 | - | CASGTRDTQYF | TGTGCCTCTGGGACTCGAGATACGCAGTATTTT
TRBJ1-1 | TRBD1 | TRBV27 | once | CASSLSGGTGAEAFF | TGTGCCAGCAGTTTATCGGGCGGGACAGGGGCGGAAGCTTTCTTT
TRBJ1-5 | - | TRBV28 | - | CASFQGFNQPQHF | TGTGCCAGCTTTCAGGGTTTCAATCAGCCCCAGCATTTT
TRBJ2-7 | TRBD1 | TRBV28 | - | CASRQTGQGIHEQYF | TGTGCCAGCAGGCAGACGGGACAGGGGATCCACGAGCAGTACTTC
TRBJ1-5 | TRBD1 | TRBV19 | - | CASSKYADRGIQPQHF | TGTGCCAGTAGTAAATATGCGGACAGGGGAATCCAGCCCCAGCATTTT
TRBJ2-5 | - | TRBV7-9 | - | CASSLGTGIQETQYF | TGTGCCAGCAGCTTGGGGACTGGAATACAAGAGACCCAGTACTTC
TRBJ2-5 | TRBD1 | TRBV18 | - | CASSSTGQIETQYF | TGTGCCAGCTCTTCGACAGGGCAAATAGAGACCCAGTACTTC
TRBJ2-1 | TRBD2 | TRBV7-8 | - | CASSLNPPGLANEQFF | TGTGCCAGCAGCCTTAACCCGCCGGGACTAGCGAATGAGCAGTTCTTC